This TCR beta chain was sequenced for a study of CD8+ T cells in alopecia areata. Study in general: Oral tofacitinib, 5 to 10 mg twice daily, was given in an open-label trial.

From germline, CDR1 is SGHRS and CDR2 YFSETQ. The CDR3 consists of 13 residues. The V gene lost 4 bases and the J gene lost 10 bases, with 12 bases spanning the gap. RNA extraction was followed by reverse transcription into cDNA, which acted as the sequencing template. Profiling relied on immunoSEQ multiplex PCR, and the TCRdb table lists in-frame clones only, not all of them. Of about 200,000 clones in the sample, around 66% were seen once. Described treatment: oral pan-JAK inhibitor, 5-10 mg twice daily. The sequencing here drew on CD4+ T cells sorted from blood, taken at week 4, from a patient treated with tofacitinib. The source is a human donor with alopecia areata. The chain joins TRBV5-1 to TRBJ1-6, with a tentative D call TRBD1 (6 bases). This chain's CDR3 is CASSPTGSSPLHF. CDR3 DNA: TGCGCCAGCAGCCCGACAGGCTCATCACCCCTCCACTTT.